This TCR beta chain was documented in a study of PD-L1 blockade in urothelial cancer. Study information: Males with urothelial cancer arising in the bladder constituted most of the roughly 30 patients. T cells were recovered from blood samples at a median of roughly 150,000. General study findings and limits: Better survival was forecast by a pretreatment blood TCR clonality below the median.

Data came from immunoSEQ multiplex PCR; TCRdb stores just in-frame clones and leaves some out. There are fewer than 50,000 clones in the sample; 75% to 95% occur only once, and just under 8.5% lies in the top ten. This CDR3 region has 12 residues. The germline V and J ends were trimmed by 4 bases and 4 bases, with 4 bases remaining between them. The germline V gene encodes CDR1 LNHDA and CDR2 SQIVND (reference sequence). Regarding this clone: Its cognate antigen is unknown.

The patients had locally advanced or metastatic urothelial carcinoma. This receptor was taken from a man aged 65 to 79 with urothelial cancer. The source was PBMCs, collected around atezolizumab (anti-PD-L1) treatment. The chain combines TRBV19 with TRBJ1-4; the D is unclear. The DNA of the CDR3 is TGTGCCAGTAGTACTCTTAATGAAAAACTGTTTTTT. This encodes CASSTLNEKLFF.